This entry features one T cell receptor (beta chain) sequence. There are a few counts of this clone. Its recognized antigen is unknown. With the read ending 3 residues before the CDR3 end, the germline J gene is used to fill in that end. Standard criteria were used to diagnose CVID, namely serum IgG, IgA and/or IgM reduced below the normal range together with specific antibody deficiency. The CVID group comprised 40 to 45 subjects, 15 or so female and roughly 30 male, aged roughly 8 to 64 years with a mean age of around 40. Predominantly Caucasian heritage was noted among both the CVID patients and the healthy controls. All CVID subjects had received replacement immunoglobulin therapy for at least one year at the time of study participation. No CVID subject was ill or taking immunomodulatory or immunosuppressive medication when blood was collected. Heparinized peripheral whole blood samples of about 5 to 9 ml were collected from each donor. TCRbeta CDR3 repertoires were sequenced from genomic DNA of adults with common variable immune deficiency (CVID) and healthy adult controls. Diluted blood was subjected to density centrifugation over Hypaque 1077 or Ficoll-Paque for isolation of peripheral blood mononuclear cells. Genomic DNA was obtained from unsorted mononuclear cells using either Qiagen column purification or a centrifugation-based method.

Equivalent amounts of genomic DNA from CVID and control samples were used as sequencing input. For every sample, a 60 bp segment covering the rearranged TCRbeta CDR3 region was amplified and then sequenced. The immunoSEQ assay, a bias-corrected multiplex PCR combined with high-throughput sequencing, was used to amplify TCRbeta. In the source study's methods: Every unique nucleotide sequence was considered a clone and was annotated with V, D and J genes, copy number and frequency. Sequences were labeled productive if in frame, and non-productive if out of frame or containing stop codons. As previously described, Shannon's entropy was used to calculate clonality. Mean CDR3 Kyte-Doolittle hydropathy was derived from the predicted amino acid sequences of productive clones. Hierarchical clustering of scaled V gene usage was performed with the R hclust function using Manhattan distance and complete linkage. Sharing of clones by CDR3 amino acid sequence was evaluated by resampling 12 repertoires per group over 100 rounds. The repertoires were screened for approximately 72 published EBV-specific TCRbeta sequences and a few hundred published CMV-specific TCRbeta sequences. After two CVID samples that produced fewer than 10,000 sequences were dropped from the analysis, 42 CVID repertoires remained. TCRdb's version of the immuneACCESS table is confined to in-frame rearrangements and falls short of the full clone set. An unresolved V gene accounts for under half of the shortfall where checked; the remainder is of unknown origin. That table is the source of V, J and clone size, and D and trimming were worked out from the DNA. The sample has about 20,000 clones on record, with no singletons. Of the sample, about 2.5% is held by the ten largest clones.

This sample was included in a study of T cell clonality in common variable immunodeficiency (dated by TCRdb to 2014 to 2015). Per the germline V gene, KGHSH is the CDR1 and LQKENI is the CDR2. Counted from cysteine to phenylalanine, this CDR3 has 16 amino acids. Shown are 39 bases from within the CDR3, in frame from base 1. V drops 1 base and J drops 3 bases, leaving 12 bases in between. Summary of the overall study and its limitations: Increased TCRbeta clonality was found in CVID subjects compared with healthy controls (t-test p = 0.018), with the increase being most characteristic of about a third of subjects. Patient heterogeneity within the CVID cohort put limits on correlating repertoire features with clinical complications. Fewer deletions and N-nucleotide insertions were reportedly observed in CVID TCRbeta sequences, and highly modified clones with 13 or more V deletions were reportedly absent from CVID TCRbeta sequences. Even though DNA input was equal, the average per sample came to some 82,000 unique sequences for controls compared with approximately 29,000 for CVID samples. The authors noted that sequencing repertoires of T cell subpopulations would be needed to clarify what caused the increased clonality in CVID. Fewer TCRbeta clones were shared among CVID subjects than among healthy controls (p < 0.0001).

This TCR was sampled from a human donor with common variable immunodeficiency. Sequences were obtained from peripheral blood mononuclear cells. This sequence uses TRBV18 and TRBJ2-2, with the D segment identity uncertain. CDR3 DNA (partial): TGTGCCAGCTCACCACTAGAGCCAGGTTACACCGGGGAG. This translates into CASSPLEPGYTGE. The whole CDR3 sequence reads CASSPLEPGYTGELFF.